This T cell receptor (beta chain) was captured by sequencing in a study of T-cell reconstitution after alpha-beta-depleted transplantation in children. V lost 1 base to trimming and J lost 7 bases; unmatched junction nucleotides: 7. This CDR3 contains 15 residues. Germline V gene lookup returns CDR1 SGHNT and CDR2 YENEEA. Unique molecular identifiers were incorporated when the TCRbeta library was constructed. In TCRdb, the PCR reads were re-called with MiXCR into one record per CDR3 protein. The table lists hundreds of thousands of distinct CDR3 sequences, approximately 12% of them singletons. This chain uses TRBV11-3 with TRBJ2-3; 8 bases line up with TRBD2. The clonotype was recovered from a human donor who donated a stem cell graft to a child with combined immunodeficiency. Sequencing was performed on PBMCs from the stem cell graft donor, taken from the stem cell graft. The CDR3 bases are TGTGCCAGCAGCTTAGTGGGTAGCGGGACTAATACGCAGTATTTT. Its translation: CASSLVGSGTNTQYF.